This TCR beta chain emerged from a study of T cells in narcolepsy. The CDR3 covers 18 residues. Germline V gene data show CDR1 as LNHDA and CDR2 as SQIVND (reference sequence). V shed 1 base and J 1 base; nucleotides not matched to a gene: 6. General study points: HCRT-specific and TRIB2-specific autoreactive clonotypes appeared among same-patient CSF and blood CD4+ clonotypes.

Using immunoSEQ multiplex PCR, the repertoire was profiled, and TCRdb retains in-frame clones only, with some absent. The sample gives over 25,000 clones, more than 65% of which show up once; 5% to 8.5% is in the top ten. Comment on this clone: Its antigen is currently unknown.

The sequenced sample consisted of memory (CD45RA-) CD4+ T cells from blood. The rearrangement joins TRBV19 to TRBJ2-3, with 12 bases fitting TRBD2. The source of this sequence is a human donor in good health. In DNA, the CDR3 is TGTGCCAGTAGTATAGGACTAGCGGGAGTTCGCCGCACAGATACGCAGTATTTT. This translates into CASSIGLAGVRRTDTQYF. Combining the CDR3 with reference TRBV19 and TRBJ2-3 gives the whole variable domain DGGITQSPKYLFRKEGQNVTLSCEQNLNHDAMYWYRQDPGQGLRLIYYSQIVNDFQKGDIAEGYSVSREKKESFPLTVTSAQKNPTAFYLCASSIGLAGVRRTDTQYFGPGTRLTVL.